This TCR beta chain emerged from a study of cytomegalovirus exposure and HLA in healthy donors. Study-wide background: Within the Caucasian-associated ancestry cluster were more than 75% of the 398 genotyped donors.

The PCR had 60 Vbeta and 13 Jbeta primers. Methods used by the authors: In a later analysis, roughly 10 million of approximately 80 million unique beta chains occurred in at least two donors. TCRdb's table, derived via immunoSEQ multiplex PCR, lists solely in-frame clones and lacks some. Clone size and V and J calls were adopted from that table, with D and trimming inferred from the DNA. Here the sample spans about 160,000 clones, around four fifths being singletons. The CDR3 sequence is 23 residues long. V dropped 0 bases and J dropped 0 bases, with 27 bases sitting between them. This clone appeared a few times. Its specificity is unknown. Whole-study results and caveats: What was likely a sequencing artifact was a cluster of highly shared sequence variants.

The chain combines TRBV6-7 with TRBJ1-6, with D maybe TRBD1 (5 bases). TRBV6-7 is assigned to the ORF class and has an uncertain function. Sequenced material: PBMCs. The sequence was obtained from a man aged 45-65 years in good health and CMV-seropositive. The DNA of the CDR3 is TGTGCCAGCAGTTACTCCTGGGGCCCTTTGGGATCAAATGATAGCTCCTATAATTCACCCCTCCACTTT. Amino acids: CASSYSWGPLGSNDSSYNSPLHF.